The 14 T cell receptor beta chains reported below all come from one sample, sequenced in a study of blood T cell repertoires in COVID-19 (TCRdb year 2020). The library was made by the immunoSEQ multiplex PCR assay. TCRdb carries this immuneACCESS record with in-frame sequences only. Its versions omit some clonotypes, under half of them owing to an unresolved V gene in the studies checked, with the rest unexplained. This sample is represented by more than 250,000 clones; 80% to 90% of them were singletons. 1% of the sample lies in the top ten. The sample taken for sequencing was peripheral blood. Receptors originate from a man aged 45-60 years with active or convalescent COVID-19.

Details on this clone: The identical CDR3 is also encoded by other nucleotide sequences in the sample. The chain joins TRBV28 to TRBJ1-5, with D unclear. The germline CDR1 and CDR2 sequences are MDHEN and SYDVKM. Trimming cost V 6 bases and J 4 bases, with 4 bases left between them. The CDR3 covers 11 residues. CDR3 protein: CASSPNQPQHF. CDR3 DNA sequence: TGTGCCAGCAGCCCAAATCAGCCCCAGCATTTT.

This CDR3 is CSASLWSWGGTLGGYTF. The CDR3 DNA sequence: TGCAGTGCTAGTCTATGGTCCTGGGGGGGGACGTTGGGTGGCTACACCTTC. The chain links TRBV20-1 to TRBJ1-2, with a tentative D call TRBD1 (5 bases). V was pared by 3 bases and J by 7 bases, with 27 bases between. The CDR3 is 17 amino acids. Germline CDR1 reads DFQATT; CDR2 reads SNEGSKA (reference sequence).

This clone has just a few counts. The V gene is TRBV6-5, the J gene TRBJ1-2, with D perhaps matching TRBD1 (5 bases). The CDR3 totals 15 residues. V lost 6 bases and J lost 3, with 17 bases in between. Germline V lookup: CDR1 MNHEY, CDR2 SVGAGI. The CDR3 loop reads CASSSLDPGDYGYTF. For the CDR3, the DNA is TGTGCCAGCAGCTCCCTGGATCCGGGGGACTATGGCTACACCTTC.

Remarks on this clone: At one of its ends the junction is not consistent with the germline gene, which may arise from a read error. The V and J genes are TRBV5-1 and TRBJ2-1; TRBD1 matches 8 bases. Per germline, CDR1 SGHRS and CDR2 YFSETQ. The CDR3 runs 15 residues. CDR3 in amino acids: CASTPVAGGPSRLLF. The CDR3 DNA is TGCGCCAGCACCCCCGTGGCAGGGGGCCCCTCGAGGTTGCTCTTC.

In DNA, the CDR3 is TGTGCCAGCACCCGACAGGGACACTCCTACGAGCAGTACTTC. Translated: CASTRQGHSYEQYF. This rearrangement joins TRBV6-5 to TRBJ2-7; TRBD1 aligns across 7 bases. Germline assignment: CDR1 MNHEY and CDR2 SVGAGI. The CDR3 totals 14 residues. The trim removed 7 bases at V and 0 bases at J, leaving 6 bases unmatched.

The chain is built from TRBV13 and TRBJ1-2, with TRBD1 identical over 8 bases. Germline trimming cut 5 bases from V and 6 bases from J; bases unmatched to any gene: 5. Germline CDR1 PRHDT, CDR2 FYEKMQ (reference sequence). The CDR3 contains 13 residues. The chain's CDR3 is CASSPRGRDGYTF. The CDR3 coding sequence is TGTGCCAGCAGCCCCAGGGGGCGGGATGGCTACACCTTC.

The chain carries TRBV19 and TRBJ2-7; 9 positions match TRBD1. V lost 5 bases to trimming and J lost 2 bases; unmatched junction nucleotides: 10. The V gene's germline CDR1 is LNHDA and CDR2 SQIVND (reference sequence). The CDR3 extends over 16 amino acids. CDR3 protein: CASSALKDRGTYEQYF. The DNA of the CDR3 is TGTGCCAGTAGTGCTCTGAAGGACAGGGGAACCTACGAGCAGTACTTC.

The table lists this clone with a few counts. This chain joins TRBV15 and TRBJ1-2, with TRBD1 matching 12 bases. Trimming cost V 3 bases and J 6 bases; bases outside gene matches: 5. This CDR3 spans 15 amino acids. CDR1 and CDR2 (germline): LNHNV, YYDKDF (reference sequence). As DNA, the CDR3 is TGTGCCACCAGCAGGAGGGACAGGGGGCTAGATGGCTACACCTTC. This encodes CATSRRDRGLDGYTF.

In nucleotides, the CDR3 is TGTGCCAGCAAGCTAGCAGATACGCAGTATTTT. Amino acid sequence: CASKLADTQYF. The J gene is TRBJ2-3, the V gene TRBV7-2; D ambiguous. CDR1 is SGHTA, CDR2 FQGNSA, per germline. The ends were cut back, 7 bases at V and 4 bases at J, with 6 bases in the middle. CDR3 length: 11 amino acids. Complete variable domain (other parts from reference TRBV7-2 and TRBJ2-3): GAGVSQSPSNKVTEKGKDVELRCDPISGHTALYWYRQSLGQGLEFLIYFQGNSAPDKSGLPSDRFSAERTGGSVSTLTIQRTQQEDSAVYLCASKLADTQYFGPGTRLTVL.

The CDR3 region is CASSAGWGGGSYNEQFF. CDR3 sequence (DNA): TGTGCCAGTAGTGCAGGTTGGGGGGGCGGCTCCTACAATGAGCAGTTCTTC. The chain has TRBV19 and TRBJ2-1, with D maybe TRBD2 (7 bases). V lost 5 bases to trimming and J lost 0 bases, with 17 bases between them. CDR3 size: 17 residues. Germline V gene sequence: CDR1 LNHDA, CDR2 SQIVND (reference sequence). Combining the CDR3 with reference TRBV19 and TRBJ2-1 gives the whole variable domain DGGITQSPKYLFRKEGQNVTLSCEQNLNHDAMYWYRQDPGQGLRLIYYSQIVNDFQKGDIAEGYSVSREKKESFPLTVTSAQKNPTAFYLCASSAGWGGGSYNEQFFGPGTRLTVL.

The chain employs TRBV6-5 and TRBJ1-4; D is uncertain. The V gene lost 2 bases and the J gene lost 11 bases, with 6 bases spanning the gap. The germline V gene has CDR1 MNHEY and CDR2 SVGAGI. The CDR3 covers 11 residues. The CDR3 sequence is CASSYRGKLFF. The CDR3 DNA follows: TGTGCCAGCAGTTACCGAGGGAAACTGTTTTTT.

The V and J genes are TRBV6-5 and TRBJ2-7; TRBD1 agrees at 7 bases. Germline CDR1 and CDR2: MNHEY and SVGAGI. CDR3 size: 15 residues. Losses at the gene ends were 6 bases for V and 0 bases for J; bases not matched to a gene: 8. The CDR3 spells CASRIGGATSYEQYF. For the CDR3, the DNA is TGTGCCAGCAGGATAGGGGGCGCCACCTCCTACGAGCAGTACTTC.

The CDR3 bases are TGTGCCACCAGTGATTCCACGACTAGCGGGCATTACGAGCAGTACTTC. This codes for CATSDSTTSGHYEQYF. The rearrangement links TRBV24-1 to TRBJ2-7, with 10 bases aligning to TRBD2. CDR1 KGHDR and CDR2 SFDVKD come from the germline V gene. V lost 2 bases and J lost 4; bases outside the gene matches: 7. The CDR3 sequence is 16 residues long.

The DNA of the CDR3 is TGCGCCAGCAGCTTGTCGGCGGGAGAATATAATGAGCAGTTCTTC. Its translation: CASSLSAGEYNEQFF. The chain combines TRBV5-1 with TRBJ2-1; 7 positions agree with TRBD2. This CDR3 is built from 15 residues. Germline CDR1 reads SGHRS; CDR2 reads YFSETQ. The V and J ends lost 1 base and 7 bases, in that order; junction bases with no gene match: 8.